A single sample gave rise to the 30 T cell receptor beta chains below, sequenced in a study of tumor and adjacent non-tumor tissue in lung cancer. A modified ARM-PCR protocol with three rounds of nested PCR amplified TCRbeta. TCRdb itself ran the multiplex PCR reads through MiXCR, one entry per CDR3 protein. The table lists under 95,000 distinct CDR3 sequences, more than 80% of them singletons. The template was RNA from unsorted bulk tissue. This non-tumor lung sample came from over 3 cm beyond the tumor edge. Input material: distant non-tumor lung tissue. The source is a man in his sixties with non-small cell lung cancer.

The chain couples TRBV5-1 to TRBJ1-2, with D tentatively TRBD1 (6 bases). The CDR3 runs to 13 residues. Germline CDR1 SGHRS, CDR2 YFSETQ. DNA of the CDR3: TGCACTAGCAGCTTGGTGGCAGGGGTTGGTTACACCTTC. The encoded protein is CTSSLVAGVGYTF.

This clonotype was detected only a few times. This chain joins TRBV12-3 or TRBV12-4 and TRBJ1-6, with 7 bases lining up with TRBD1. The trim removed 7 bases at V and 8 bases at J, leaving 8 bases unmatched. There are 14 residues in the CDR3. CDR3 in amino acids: CASMYQGGDSPLHF. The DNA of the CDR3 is TGTGCCAGCATGTATCAGGGGGGCGATTCACCCCTCCACTTT.

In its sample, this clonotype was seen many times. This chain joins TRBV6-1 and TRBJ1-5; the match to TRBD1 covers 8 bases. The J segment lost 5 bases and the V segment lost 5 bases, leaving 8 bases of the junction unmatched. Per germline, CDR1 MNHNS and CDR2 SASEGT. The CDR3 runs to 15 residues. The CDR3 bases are TGTGCCAGCAGTCGTCAGGGGGCTGGTCATCAGCCCCAGCATTTT. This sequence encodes CASSRQGAGHQPQHF.

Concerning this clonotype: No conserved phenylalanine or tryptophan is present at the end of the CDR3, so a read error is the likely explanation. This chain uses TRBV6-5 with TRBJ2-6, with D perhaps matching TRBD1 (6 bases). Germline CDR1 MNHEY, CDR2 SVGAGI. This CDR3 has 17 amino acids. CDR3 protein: CASSLAGASSGANILTS. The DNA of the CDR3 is TGTGCCAGCAGTTTAGCAGGGGCCAGCTCTGGGGCCAACATCCTGACTTCC.

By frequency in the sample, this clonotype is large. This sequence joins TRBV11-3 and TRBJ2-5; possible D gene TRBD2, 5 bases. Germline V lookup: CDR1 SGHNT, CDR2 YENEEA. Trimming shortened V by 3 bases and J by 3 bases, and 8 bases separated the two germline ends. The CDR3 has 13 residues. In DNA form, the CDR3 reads TGTGCCAGCAGCTTTACCGGGGAAGAGACCCAGTACTTC. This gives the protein CASSFTGEETQYF. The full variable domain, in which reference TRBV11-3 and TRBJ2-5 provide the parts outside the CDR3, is EAGVVQSPRYKIIEKKQPVAFWCNPISGHNTLYWYLQNLGQGPELLIRYENEEAVDDSQLPKDRFSAERLKGVDSTLKIQPAELGDSAVYLCASSFTGEETQYFGPGTRLLVL.

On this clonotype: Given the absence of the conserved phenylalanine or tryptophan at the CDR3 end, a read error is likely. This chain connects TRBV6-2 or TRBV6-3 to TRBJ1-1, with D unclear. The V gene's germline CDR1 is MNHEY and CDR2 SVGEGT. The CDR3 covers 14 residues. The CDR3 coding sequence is TGTGCCAGAAGTTACGTTTCCCTTGGCACTGAAGCTTTCTAT. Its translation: CARSYVSLGTEAFY.

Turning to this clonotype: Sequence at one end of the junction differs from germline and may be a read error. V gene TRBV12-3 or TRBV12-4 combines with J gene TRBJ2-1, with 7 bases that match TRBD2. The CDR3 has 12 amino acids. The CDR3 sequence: CVSNPREGEQIF. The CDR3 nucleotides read TGTGTCAGCAACCCCAGGGAGGGTGAGCAGATCTTC.

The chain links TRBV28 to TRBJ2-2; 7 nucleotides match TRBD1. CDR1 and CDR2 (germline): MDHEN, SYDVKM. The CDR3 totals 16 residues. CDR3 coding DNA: TGTGCAGTAGTCCAGGGACAGCGCGGACACACCGGGGAGCTGTTTTTT. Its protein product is CAVVQGQRGHTGELFF.

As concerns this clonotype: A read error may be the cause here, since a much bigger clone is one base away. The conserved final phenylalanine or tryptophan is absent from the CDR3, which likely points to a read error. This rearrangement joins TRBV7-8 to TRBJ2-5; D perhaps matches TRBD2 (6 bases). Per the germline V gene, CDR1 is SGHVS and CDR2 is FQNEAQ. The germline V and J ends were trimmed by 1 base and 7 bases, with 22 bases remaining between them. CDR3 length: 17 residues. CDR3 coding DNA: TGTGCCAGCAGCTTAGATCCCACACGCGGGGCCCAGGGGACCCAGTACCTC. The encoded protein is CASSLDPTRGAQGTQYL.

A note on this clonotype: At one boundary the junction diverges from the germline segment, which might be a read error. CDR3 sequence (DNA): TGTAGTGTTGCCTCAGGGACTACTGATGGCTACACCTTC. As protein: CSVASGTTDGYTF. This chain links TRBV20-1 with TRBJ1-2, with D perhaps TRBD1 (5 bases). Looked up from germline, CDR1 is DFQATT and CDR2 is SNEGSKA (reference sequence). This CDR3 contains 13 residues.

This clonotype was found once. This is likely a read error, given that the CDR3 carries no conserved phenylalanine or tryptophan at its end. In nucleotides, the CDR3 is TGTGCCAGCAGCCAGACAAACGGGAGGGCCAAAAACATTCAGTACCTC. It is translated as CASSQTNGRAKNIQYL. The chain couples TRBV11-1 to TRBJ2-4; 7 nucleotides align to TRBD2. Trimming took 5 bases from V and 1 from J; bases not matched to a gene: 8. This CDR3 is built from 16 residues. Germline CDR1 reads SGHAT; CDR2 reads FQDESV (reference sequence).

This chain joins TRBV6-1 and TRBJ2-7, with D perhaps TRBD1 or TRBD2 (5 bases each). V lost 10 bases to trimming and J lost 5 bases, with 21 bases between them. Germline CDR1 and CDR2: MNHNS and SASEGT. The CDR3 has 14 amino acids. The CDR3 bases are TGTGCCAACATTGAAGCGCTAGAGGGGAACGAGCAGTACTTC. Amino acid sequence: CANIEALEGNEQYF.

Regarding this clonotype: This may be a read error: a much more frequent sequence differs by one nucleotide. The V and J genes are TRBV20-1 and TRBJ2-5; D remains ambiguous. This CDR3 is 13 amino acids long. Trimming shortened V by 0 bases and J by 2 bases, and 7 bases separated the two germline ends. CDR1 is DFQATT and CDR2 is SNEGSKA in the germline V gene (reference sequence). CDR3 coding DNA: TGCAGTGCTAGAGATCTGGGGCAAGAGACCCAGTACTTC. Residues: CSARDLGQETQYF.

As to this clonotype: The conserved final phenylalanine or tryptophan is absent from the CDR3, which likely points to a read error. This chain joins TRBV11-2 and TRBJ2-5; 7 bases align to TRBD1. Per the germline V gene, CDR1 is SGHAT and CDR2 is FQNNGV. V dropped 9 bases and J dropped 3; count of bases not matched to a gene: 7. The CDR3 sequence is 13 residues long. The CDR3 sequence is CASSSTGEETQYI. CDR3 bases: TGTGCCAGTAGTTCCACAGGGGAAGAGACCCAGTACATC.

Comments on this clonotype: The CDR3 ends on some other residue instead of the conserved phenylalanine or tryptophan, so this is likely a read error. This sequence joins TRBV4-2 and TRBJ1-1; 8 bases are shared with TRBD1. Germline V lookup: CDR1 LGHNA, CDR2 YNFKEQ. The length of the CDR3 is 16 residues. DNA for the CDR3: TGTGCCAGCAGCCAAGATCCCGGACAGGGAGACACTGGAGCTTTCTCT. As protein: CASSQDPGQGDTGAFS.

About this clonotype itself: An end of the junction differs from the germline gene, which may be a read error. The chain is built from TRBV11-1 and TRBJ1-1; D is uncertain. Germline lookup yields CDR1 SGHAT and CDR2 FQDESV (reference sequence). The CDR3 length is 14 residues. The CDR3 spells CANSFLAGNTEAFF. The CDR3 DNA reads TGTGCCAACAGCTTTCTCGCGGGCAACACTGAAGCTTTCTTC.

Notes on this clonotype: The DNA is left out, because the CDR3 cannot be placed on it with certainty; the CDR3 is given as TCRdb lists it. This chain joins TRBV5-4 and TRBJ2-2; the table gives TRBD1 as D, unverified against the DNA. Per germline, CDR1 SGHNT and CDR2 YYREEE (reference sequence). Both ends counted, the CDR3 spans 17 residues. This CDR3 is CANSLPAGRRTPVSCFF.

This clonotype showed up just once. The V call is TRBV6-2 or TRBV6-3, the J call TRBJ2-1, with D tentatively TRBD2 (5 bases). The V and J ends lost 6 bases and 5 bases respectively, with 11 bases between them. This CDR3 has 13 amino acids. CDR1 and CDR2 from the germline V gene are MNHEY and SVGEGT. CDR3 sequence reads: CASSRRGHNEQFF. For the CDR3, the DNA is TGTGCCAGCAGCCGACGCGGGCACAATGAGCAGTTCTTC.

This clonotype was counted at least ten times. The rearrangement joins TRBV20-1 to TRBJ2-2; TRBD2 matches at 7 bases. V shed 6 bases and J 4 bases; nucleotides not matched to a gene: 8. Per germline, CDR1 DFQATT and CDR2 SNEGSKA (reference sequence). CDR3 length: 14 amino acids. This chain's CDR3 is CSAPGSGVTGELFF. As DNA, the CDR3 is TGCAGTGCCCCGGGGAGCGGGGTCACCGGGGAGCTGTTTTTT.

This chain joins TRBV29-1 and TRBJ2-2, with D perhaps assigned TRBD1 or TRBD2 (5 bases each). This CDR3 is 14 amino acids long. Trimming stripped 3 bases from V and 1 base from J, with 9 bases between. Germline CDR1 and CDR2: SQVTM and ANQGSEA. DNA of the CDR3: TGCAGCGTTGAGGGGGAAAAGAACACCGGGGAGCTGTTTTTT. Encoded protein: CSVEGEKNTGELFF.

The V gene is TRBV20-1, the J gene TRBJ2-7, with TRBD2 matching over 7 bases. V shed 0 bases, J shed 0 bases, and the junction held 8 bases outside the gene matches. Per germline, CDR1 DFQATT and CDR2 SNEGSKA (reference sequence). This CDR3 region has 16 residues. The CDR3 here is CSARDLLAPSSYEQYF. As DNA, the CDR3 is TGCAGTGCTAGAGACTTACTAGCGCCAAGCTCCTACGAGCAGTACTTC.

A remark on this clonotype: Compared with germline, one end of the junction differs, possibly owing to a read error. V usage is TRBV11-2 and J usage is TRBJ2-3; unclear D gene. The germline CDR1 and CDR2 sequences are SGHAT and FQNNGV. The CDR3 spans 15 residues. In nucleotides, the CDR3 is TGTGCCAGCGGCTTCGTGCTAAAGGGCACAGATACGCAGTATTTT. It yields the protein CASGFVLKGTDTQYF.

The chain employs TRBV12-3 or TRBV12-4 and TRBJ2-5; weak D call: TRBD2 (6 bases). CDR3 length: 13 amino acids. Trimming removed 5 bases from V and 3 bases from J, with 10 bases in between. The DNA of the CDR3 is TGTGCCAGCAGTCTTAGCGGAAAAGAGACCCAGTACTTC. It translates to CASSLSGKETQYF.

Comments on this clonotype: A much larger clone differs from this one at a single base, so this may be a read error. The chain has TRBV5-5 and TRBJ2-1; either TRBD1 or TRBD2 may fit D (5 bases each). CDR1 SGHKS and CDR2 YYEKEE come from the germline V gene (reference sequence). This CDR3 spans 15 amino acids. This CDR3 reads CTSSLDGLRGNEQFF. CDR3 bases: TGTACCAGCAGCCTGGACGGCCTGAGGGGCAATGAGCAGTTCTTC.

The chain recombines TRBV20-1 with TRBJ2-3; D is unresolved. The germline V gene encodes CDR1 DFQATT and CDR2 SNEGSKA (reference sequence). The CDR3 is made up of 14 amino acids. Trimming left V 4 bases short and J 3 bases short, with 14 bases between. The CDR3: CSAKASVGTDTQYF. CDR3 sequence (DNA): TGCAGTGCTAAAGCGTCGGTCGGAACAGATACGCAGTATTTT.

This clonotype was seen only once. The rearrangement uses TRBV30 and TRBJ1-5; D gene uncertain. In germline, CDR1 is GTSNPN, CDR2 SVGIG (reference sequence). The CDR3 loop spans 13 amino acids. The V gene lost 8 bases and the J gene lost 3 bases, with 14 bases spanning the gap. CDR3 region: CAASTEYNQPQHF. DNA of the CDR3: TGTGCCGCCTCCACAGAGTACAATCAGCCCCAGCATTTT.

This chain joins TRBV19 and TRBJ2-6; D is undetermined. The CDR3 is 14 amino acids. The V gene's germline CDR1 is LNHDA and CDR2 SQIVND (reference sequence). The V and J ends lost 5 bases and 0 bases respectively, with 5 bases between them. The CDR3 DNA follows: TGTGCCAGTAGTCTCCTCTCTGGGGCCAACGTCCTGACTTTC. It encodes CASSLLSGANVLTF.

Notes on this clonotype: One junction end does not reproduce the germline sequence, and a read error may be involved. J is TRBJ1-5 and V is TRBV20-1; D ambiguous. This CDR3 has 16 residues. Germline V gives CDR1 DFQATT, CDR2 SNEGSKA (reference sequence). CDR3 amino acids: CSVREEAGKLNKPQHF. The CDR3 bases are TGCAGTGTTAGAGAGGAGGCAGGAAAACTCAATAAGCCCCAGCATTTT.

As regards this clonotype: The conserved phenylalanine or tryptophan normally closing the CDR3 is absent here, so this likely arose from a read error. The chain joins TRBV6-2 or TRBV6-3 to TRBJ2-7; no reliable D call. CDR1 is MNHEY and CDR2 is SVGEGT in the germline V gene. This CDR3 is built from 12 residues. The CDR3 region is CVSSYVGAEQYL. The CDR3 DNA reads TGTGTCAGCAGTTACGTAGGAGCCGAGCAGTACCTC.

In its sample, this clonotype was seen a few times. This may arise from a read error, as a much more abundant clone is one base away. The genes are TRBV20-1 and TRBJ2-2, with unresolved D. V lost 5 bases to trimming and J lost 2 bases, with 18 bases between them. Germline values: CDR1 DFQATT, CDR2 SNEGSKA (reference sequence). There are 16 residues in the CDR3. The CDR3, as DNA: TGCAGTGCTCATAGCCTCGGAGAATATAACACCGGGGAGCTGTTTTTT. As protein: CSAHSLGEYNTGELFF.